The 5 T cell receptor beta chains given below trace back to one sample, sequenced in a study of OX40 agonist ivuxolimab in advanced cancers. TCRdb's table, derived via immunoSEQ multiplex PCR, lists solely in-frame clones and lacks some. The table records 65,000 to 95,000 clones, about nine tenths of them present only once. The specimen was CD4+ or CD8+ T cells sorted from blood, collected in a trial of the OX40 agonist ivuxolimab. The receptors derive from an adult with an advanced solid tumor such as melanoma, head and neck, liver or kidney cancer.

V is TRBV10-3 and J is TRBJ2-3, with D uncertain. There are 11 residues in the CDR3. V was cut by 3 bases and J by 4 bases, with 2 bases left in between. Germline V lookup: CDR1 ENHRY, CDR2 SYGVKD. In DNA, the CDR3 is TGTGCCATCAGTGAAGCAGATACGCAGTATTTT. This codes for CAISEADTQYF.

The J gene is TRBJ1-1, the V gene TRBV18, with D uncertain. CDR1 and CDR2 (germline): KGHSH, LQKENI. V dropped 2 bases and J dropped 0 bases, with 7 bases sitting between them. The CDR3 runs to 14 residues. CDR3 in amino acids: CASSPRSLNTEAFF. The CDR3 DNA follows: TGTGCCAGCTCACCAAGGAGTTTGAACACTGAAGCTTTCTTT.

In this sample, this clone turned up a few times. This sequence joins TRBV2 and TRBJ1-2, with 7 bases matching TRBD1. The germline V gene encodes CDR1 SNHLY and CDR2 FYNNEI. V was clipped by 6 bases and J by 8 bases; unmatched bases: 3. The CDR3 has 11 amino acids. DNA of the CDR3: TGTGCCAGCAGCACAGGGGTGGGCTACACCTTC. Translation gives CASSTGVGYTF.

The V gene is TRBV10-2, the J gene TRBJ2-1; the D gene is possibly TRBD2 (6 bases). The V and J ends lost 3 bases and 7 bases respectively, with 7 bases between them. Germline V gene sequence: CDR1 WSHSY, CDR2 SAAADI. The CDR3 spans 12 residues. This chain's CDR3 is CASSERGNEQFF. The CDR3 nucleotides read TGCGCCAGCAGTGAACGGGGGAATGAGCAGTTCTTC.

This sequence joins TRBV28 and TRBJ1-1; a weak D match, TRBD1 (6 bases). V was shortened by 9 bases and J by 4 bases, with 18 bases between the two germline ends. The CDR3 runs to 14 residues. The germline V gene has CDR1 MDHEN and CDR2 SYDVKM. In nucleotides, the CDR3 is TGTGCCAGTCGGGGCAGGGGATATGGCACTGAAGCTTTCTTT. As protein: CASRGRGYGTEAFF. The full variable domain, its missing parts supplied by reference TRBV28 and TRBJ1-1, is DVKVTQSSRYLVKRTGEKVFLECVQDMDHENMFWYRQDPGLGLRLIYFSYDVKMKEKGDIPEGYSVSREKKERFSLILESASTNQTSMYLCASRGRGYGTEAFFGQGTRLTVV.